One sample yielded the 27 T cell receptor beta chains listed below, sequenced in a study of control samples from healthy donors and cancer patients. Assay: immunoSEQ multiplex PCR; the TCRdb copy retains only in-frame clones and omits some. The sample includes more than 100,000 clones, 85% to 95% of them seen just once. Specimen: blood. Receptors were obtained from a man between 18 and 29 years old in good health.

The chain employs TRBV7-2 and TRBJ2-7, with a weak D call TRBD1 (5 bases). The CDR3 totals 15 residues. In germline, CDR1 is SGHTA, CDR2 FQGNSA. The germline V and J ends were trimmed by 1 base and 0 bases, with 10 bases remaining between them. The CDR3 DNA reads as TGTGCCAGCAGCTTAGACAGGTTGAGCTCCTACGAGCAGTACTTC. Protein product: CASSLDRLSSYEQYF.

The chain couples TRBV5-4 to TRBJ2-3, with 11 bases identical to TRBD2. Unmatched junction bases numbered 8, after V lost 6 bases and J lost 2 bases. The CDR3 extends over 16 amino acids. Germline V CDR1 and CDR2: SGHNT, YYREEE (reference sequence). The CDR3 reads CASTTKTSGDTDTQYF. DNA of the CDR3: TGTGCCAGCACCACCAAGACTAGCGGGGACACAGATACGCAGTATTTT.

The genes are TRBV24-1 and TRBJ2-1; TRBD2 agrees at 9 bases. The CDR3 has 13 residues. Per germline, CDR1 KGHDR and CDR2 SFDVKD. After removal of 2 bases from V and 8 bases from J, the junction contained 0 bases not matched to a gene. Written as DNA, the CDR3 is TGTGCCACCAGTGATTCTAGCGGGGATGAGCAGTTCTTC. Translating it yields CATSDSSGDEQFF.

This sequence joins TRBV6-2 or TRBV6-3 and TRBJ1-1; D not resolved. V lost 0 bases, J lost 7 bases, and 6 bases lay in between. CDR1 is MNHEY and CDR2 is SVGEGT in the germline V gene. The CDR3 runs to 12 residues. As DNA, the CDR3 is TGTGCCAGCAGTTACTCGGGGATTGAAGCTTTCTTT. Encoded protein: CASSYSGIEAFF.

The chain carries TRBV27 and TRBJ1-6; 7 nucleotides line up with TRBD1. The CDR3 has 17 residues. The germline V gene has CDR1 MNHEY and CDR2 SMNVEV (reference sequence). Trimming at V came to 0 bases and at J to 10 bases, leaving 12 bases not matched to a gene. The CDR3 bases are TGTGCCAGCAGTTTATCGCCCTCACCTACAGGGGTCTCACCCCTCCACTTT. This sequence encodes CASSLSPSPTGVSPLHF.

This clone is a singleton in its sample. J is TRBJ1-2 and V is TRBV6-5; D gene uncertain. CDR1 and CDR2 (germline): MNHEY, SVGAGI. This CDR3 is built from 15 residues. The germline V and J ends were trimmed by 6 bases and 4 bases, with 18 bases remaining between them. The CDR3 loop is CASRTTESVGYGYTF. CDR3 nucleotide sequence: TGTGCCAGCAGGACCACGGAATCGGTGGGCTATGGCTACACCTTC.

The V gene is TRBV7-9, the J gene TRBJ2-1, with D tentatively TRBD1 (5 bases). Trimming removed 5 bases from V and 5 bases from J, with 13 bases in between. CDR1 is SEHNR and CDR2 is FQNEAQ in the germline V gene (reference sequence). This CDR3 contains 14 residues. In DNA form, the CDR3 reads TGTGCCAGCAGCAAATGGCAGGGTGACAATGAGCAGTTCTTC. Its protein product is CASSKWQGDNEQFF.

This chain connects TRBV9 to TRBJ1-6, with D uncertain. CDR3 size: 15 residues. The germline V and J ends were trimmed by 0 bases and 3 bases, with 7 bases remaining between them. Germline V gene lookup returns CDR1 SGDLS and CDR2 YYNGEE. In DNA, the CDR3 is TGTGCCAGCAGCGTAGACGGCTACTATAATTCACCCCTCCACTTT. Amino acid sequence: CASSVDGYYNSPLHF.

CDR3 loop: CASGHEAFF. The CDR3 nucleotides read TGTGCTAGTGGCCATGAAGCTTTCTTT. V usage is TRBV12-5 and J usage is TRBJ1-1; no clear D gene. CDR1 LGHNT and CDR2 FRNRAP come from the germline V gene. The V end lost 6 bases, the J end lost 7 bases, and 3 bases lay between the germline ends. The CDR3 sequence is 9 residues long. Based on the CDR3 plus reference TRBV12-5 and TRBJ1-1, the full variable domain is DARVTQTPRHKVTEMGQEVTMRCQPILGHNTVFWYRQTMMQGLELLAYFRNRAPLDDSGMPKDRFSAEMPDATLATLKIQPSEPRDSAVYFCASGHEAFFGQGTRLTVV.

The chain uses TRBV30 and TRBJ1-5; no clear D. Germline V gene sequence: CDR1 GTSNPN, CDR2 SVGIG (reference sequence). The CDR3 totals 14 residues. Trimming took 3 bases from V and 2 from J, leaving 11 bases between them. For the CDR3, the DNA is TGTGCCTGGAGCCCCTTGATTCGCAATCAGCCCCAGCATTTT. This codes for CAWSPLIRNQPQHF. Full variable domain (remainder filled in from reference TRBV30 and TRBJ1-5): SQTIHQWPATLVQPVGSPLSLECTVEGTSNPNLYWYRQAAGRGLQLLFYSVGIGQISSEVPQNLSASRPQDRQFILSSKKLLLSDSGFYLCAWSPLIRNQPQHFGDGTRLSIL.

The chain carries TRBV4-2 and TRBJ2-1, with 11 bases that match TRBD2. With V trimmed by 0 bases and J by 6 bases, 4 bases remained unmatched. Germline-derived CDR1 and CDR2 are LGHNA and YNFKEQ. The CDR3 runs to 16 residues. The CDR3 sequence: CASSQDETSGANEQFF. CDR3 nucleotide sequence: TGTGCCAGCAGCCAAGATGAGACTAGCGGGGCCAATGAGCAGTTCTTC.

J is TRBJ1-2 and V is TRBV29-1; no firm D call. The CDR3 contains 14 residues. V lost 1 base to trimming and J lost 3 bases, with 12 bases between them. Per germline, CDR1 SQVTM and CDR2 ANQGSEA. The CDR3 bases are TGCAGCGTTGAAGGCGGCGGGCCCCACTATGGCTACACCTTC. Encoded protein: CSVEGGGPHYGYTF. The whole variable domain, filled in from reference TRBV29-1 and TRBJ1-2, reads SAVISQKPSRDICQRGTSLTIQCQVDSQVTMMFWYRQQPGQSLTLIATANQGSEATYESGFVIDKFPISRPNLTFSTLTVSNMSPEDSSIYLCSVEGGGPHYGYTFGSGTRLTVV.

V is TRBV19 and J is TRBJ2-3; D not certain. The CDR3 has 15 residues. The V gene's germline CDR1 is LNHDA and CDR2 SQIVND (reference sequence). V lost 1 base to trimming and J lost 6 bases, with 14 bases between them. The CDR3 loop reads CASSIGTYASDTQYF. The CDR3 DNA reads TGTGCCAGTAGTATAGGGACCTATGCGTCGGATACGCAGTATTTT.

The rearrangement links TRBV5-6 to TRBJ1-2; the match to TRBD1 covers 11 bases. J gave up 8 bases and V 0 bases, and 6 bases lay outside the gene matches. CDR1 and CDR2 from the germline V gene are SGHDT and YYEEEE. There are 15 residues in the CDR3. The CDR3 spells CASSLGTGGSRGYTF. Written as DNA, the CDR3 is TGTGCCAGCAGCTTGGGGACAGGGGGCTCGCGGGGCTACACCTTC.

This clone showed up just once. The rearrangement links TRBV10-1 to TRBJ1-1; perhaps TRBD1 as D (5 bases). This CDR3 is 12 amino acids long. Trimming removed 6 bases at V and 1 base at J, with 6 bases between. Germline CDR1 reads WNHNN; CDR2 reads SYGVQD (reference sequence). The CDR3 loop reads CASRRGNTEAFF. The DNA of the CDR3 is TGCGCCAGCAGGAGGGGGAACACTGAAGCTTTCTTT.

This clone appeared once. Other nucleotide sequences in the sample specify the same CDR3. The chain uses TRBV9 and TRBJ2-7, with D maybe TRBD2 (6 bases). The CDR3 contains 14 residues. Germline V CDR1 and CDR2: SGDLS, YYNGEE. V lost 0 bases and J 3 bases, leaving 10 bases between the germline ends. As DNA, the CDR3 is TGTGCCAGCAGCGTAGATGGGCGGGACTACGAGCAGTACTTC. Translated: CASSVDGRDYEQYF.

J is TRBJ2-7 and V is TRBV15; the D is unclear. V lost 0 bases and J lost 5, with 14 bases in between. This CDR3 has 15 residues. Germline CDR1 LNHNV, CDR2 YYDKDF (reference sequence). CDR3 DNA: TGTGCCACCAGCAGAGAGTTGGTTCGTAGCCACGAGCAGTACTTC. This sequence encodes CATSRELVRSHEQYF.

This chain uses TRBV19 with TRBJ2-3; 9 positions agree with TRBD1. Germline values: CDR1 LNHDA, CDR2 SQIVND (reference sequence). This CDR3 contains 13 residues. With V trimmed by 8 bases and J by 3 bases, 3 bases remained unmatched. Here the CDR3 reads CASWDRETDTQYF. DNA of the CDR3: TGTGCCAGTTGGGACAGGGAAACAGATACGCAGTATTTT. The variable domain in full, with the rest retrieved from reference TRBV19 and TRBJ2-3, is DGGITQSPKYLFRKEGQNVTLSCEQNLNHDAMYWYRQDPGQGLRLIYYSQIVNDFQKGDIAEGYSVSREKKESFPLTVTSAQKNPTAFYLCASWDRETDTQYFGPGTRLTVL.

The chain employs TRBV30 and TRBJ1-4, with TRBD1 matching 7 bases. With 1 base clipped from V and 8 bases from J, the junction kept 7 bases outside the gene matches. The CDR3 spans 14 residues. CDR1 is GTSNPN and CDR2 is SVGIG in the germline V gene (reference sequence). The CDR3 coding sequence is TGTGCCTGGAGTGACGTGACAGGGAAAGAAAAACTGTTTTTT. It yields the protein CAWSDVTGKEKLFF.

J is TRBJ1-6 and V is TRBV2; possibly TRBD1 for D (6 bases). This CDR3 is 16 amino acids long. Germline V gene data show CDR1 as SNHLY and CDR2 as FYNNEI. The V end lost 6 bases, the J end lost 5 bases, and 17 bases lay between the germline ends. The CDR3 sequence: CASSRGAGTNNSPLHF. DNA of the CDR3: TGTGCCAGCAGCCGGGGGGCTGGAACGAATAATTCACCCCTCCACTTT.

The J gene is TRBJ1-4, the V gene TRBV30; D possibly corresponds to TRBD1 (5 bases). V dropped 7 bases and J dropped 5 bases, with 11 bases sitting between them. This CDR3 comprises 12 residues. Germline V gene lookup returns CDR1 GTSNPN and CDR2 SVGIG (reference sequence). CDR3: CASTGRNEKLFF. In DNA, the CDR3 is TGTGCCTCTACGGGGCGAAATGAAAAACTGTTTTTT.

This chain links TRBV10-3 with TRBJ2-4; 8 positions agree with TRBD2. The trim removed 3 bases at V and 9 bases at J, leaving 4 bases unmatched. Germline CDR1 is ENHRY and CDR2 is SYGVKD. The CDR3 loop spans 13 amino acids. CDR3 sequence reads: CAISETSGGIQYF. CDR3 DNA: TGTGCCATCAGTGAAACTAGCGGAGGCATTCAGTACTTC.

This CDR3 is CASSITVLYEQYF. In nucleotides, the CDR3 is TGTGCCAGTAGTATTACGGTTCTGTACGAGCAGTACTTC. The genes are TRBV19 and TRBJ2-7; D not resolved. This CDR3 has 13 amino acids. Germline lookup yields CDR1 LNHDA and CDR2 SQIVND (reference sequence). Trimming took 3 bases from V and 4 from J, leaving 10 bases between them.

The chain is built from TRBV7-9 and TRBJ2-5, with D hard to call. Between the trimmed V and J ends, which lost 1 base and 6 bases, there was a span of 9 bases. This CDR3 has 13 residues. Germline CDR1 and CDR2: SEHNR and FQNEAQ (reference sequence). The CDR3 region is CASSLVPPQTQYF. The CDR3 DNA sequence: TGTGCCAGCAGCTTAGTTCCCCCCCAGACCCAGTACTTC.

This chain uses TRBV6-5 with TRBJ1-2; TRBD1 agrees at 9 bases. Germline-derived CDR1 and CDR2 are MNHEY and SVGAGI. J lost 7 bases, V lost 7 bases, and 13 bases had no gene match. This CDR3 contains 15 residues. The CDR3 loop reads CASNPTGDRATGYTF. The CDR3 region has the DNA TGTGCCAGCAACCCAACGGGGGACAGGGCTACTGGCTACACCTTC.

The gene calls are TRBV6-6 and TRBJ2-7; 11 bases agree with TRBD2. The trim removed 5 bases at V and 0 bases at J, leaving 9 bases unmatched. Germline values: CDR1 MNHNY, CDR2 SVGAGI (reference sequence). The length of the CDR3 is 17 residues. CDR3 amino acids: CASSLSSGGLYSYEQYF. The CDR3 nucleotides read TGTGCCAGCAGTCTTTCTAGCGGGGGGCTGTACTCCTACGAGCAGTACTTC.

The chain links TRBV7-9 to TRBJ2-1; no firm D call. This CDR3 is built from 10 residues. Trimming shortened V by 6 bases and J by 6 bases, and 3 bases separated the two germline ends. Germline CDR1 reads SEHNR; CDR2 reads FQNEAQ (reference sequence). CDR3 bases: TGTGCCAGCAGTGTCAATGAGCAGTTCTTC. Translated, it gives CASSVNEQFF.